A selection of T cell receptor beta chains follows, all from one sample in a study of CD8 T cells in Susac syndrome. MiXCR, run by TCRdb on the immunoSEQ multiplex PCR reads, gives a single entry per CDR3 protein. The repertoire has approximately 120,000 distinct CDR3 sequences, 85% to 95% of them found once; the top ten carry roughly 0.12%. The sample consisted of CD8+ T cells from PBMCs. All receptors derive from a human donor in good health. Both conserved end residues are trimmed from each CDR3.

TRBV19	TRBJ1-5	ASSIDQALPLHQPQH
TRBV23-1	TRBJ2-7	AIGVAAEPFPYEQY
TRBV30	TRBJ2-7	AWSVKGFDEQY
TRBV6-5	TRBJ1-3	ASRIQGIGNTIY
TRBV6-2/TRBV6-3	TRBJ2-3	ASTTAQDTQY
TRBV27	TRBJ2-7	ASSFGTEGEQY
TRBV27	TRBJ2-7	ASTPVPGDTYEQY
TRBV6-4	TRBJ2-1	ASSVKGGSYNEQF
TRBV19	TRBJ2-2	ASGGLAVNTGELF
TRBV7-2	TRBJ2-5	ASSVRGSGETQY
TRBV6-2/TRBV6-3	TRBJ2-2	ASREGTQGSSGELF
TRBV7-8	TRBJ1-2	ASSLDSYGYT